Included here is one T cell receptor beta chain sequence, with context. What antigen it recognizes has not been identified. No quality values exist for individual bases; no much larger clone is one base distant. Reading from cysteine to phenylalanine, the CDR3 counts 16 amino acids. Just the 48-base CDR3 DNA is kept, in frame starting at base 1. CDR1 and CDR2 were assigned from the germline V gene as KGHDR and SFDVKD. The junction shows trimming of 4 bases on V and 0 bases on J, and the gene matches do not reach 5 bases of it. This record comes from a study of blood T cell repertoires in COVID-19 (TCRdb year 2020). At the level of the whole study: Samples covering the acute and convalescent phases of COVID-19 were provided by collaborators in the United States, Italy and Spain. Subjects who had been exposed to COVID-19, were actively infected with it, or had recovered from it provided the deeply sampled blood TCRbeta repertoires that made up the dataset. Samples were obtained from the ongoing ImmuneRACE study (first 160 participants) and from some 1,200 subjects provided by 6 global collaborators. A freely available public database, intended as a resource for researchers studying the immune response to SARS-CoV-2, is where the repertoires were released. The sample metadata nearly always contained a de-identified subject ID, COVID-19 status, age in years and sex. Where available, HLA class I and class II types were obtained from metadata supplied by the sample provider rather than from assay-based typing. The prospective study material was composed of cDNA or gDNA derived from T cells, B-cell-depleted T cells, or PBMCs.

Overall results and qualifications from the work: The amount of clinical and demographic metadata varied by source and participant and was provided uncurated.

The immunoSEQ Assay, a bias-controlled multiplex PCR, was used to amplify TCRbeta CDR3 regions from genomic DNA. The source study handled its data this way. The number of nucleated cells in each sample was estimated by amplification of reference gene primers within the assay. Sequence reads were collapsed and filtered to measure the absolute abundance of every unique TCRbeta CDR3 rearrangement. For each sample, productive Simpson clonality was calculated as the square root of Simpson's diversity index over productive rearrangements. TCRdb limited this immuneACCESS table to in-frame rearrangements with V and J called. A share of clones is missing; checked studies link under half to unresolved V genes, and the rest is unexplained. The DNA was the basis for D and trimming; V, J and clone size are from that table. This sample is represented by fewer than 300,000 clones; around 85% of them were singletons. The ten largest clones add up to 0.7% to 1% of the sample.

In Seattle, one collaborating source enrolled patients while the infection was active and tracked those patients longitudinally over the course of disease. Each collaborating institution followed its own protocols to collect whole blood in K2EDTA tubes. For TCRbeta analysis, collaborator samples were shipped as frozen whole blood, as isolated PBMCs, or as DNA extracted from either sample type. In this chain, TRBV24-1 is recombined with TRBJ2-1, and 7 bases in between align with TRBD1. The receptor's source is a human donor with COVID-19, enrolled during active disease. The donor label of this sample is uncertain. Sequenced: peripheral blood. The sequence in DNA is TGTGCCACCAGTGAGCGGACAGGTTTCTCCTACAATGAGCAGTTCTTC. The encoded protein is CATSERTGFSYNEQFF.